This T cell receptor beta chain was profiled in a study of blood T cell repertoires in COVID-19. Study-level information: Spain, Italy and the United States supplied samples that represented acute and convalescent COVID-19. T cells, B-cell-depleted T cells, or PBMCs provided the cDNA or gDNA that served as material.

In the original workflow: Amplification from reference gene primers served as the basis for estimated nucleated cell counts. The protocol was immunoSEQ multiplex PCR, while the TCRdb copy is restricted to in-frame clones and leaves out a portion. That table gives V, J and clone size, and the DNA gave D and trimming. The sample holds approximately 140,000 clones, around 82% seen once. Sequenced: peripheral blood. This receptor was taken from a man aged 55 to 70 with active or convalescent COVID-19.

CDR3 sequence: CASSLIDGGTYEQYF. The CDR3 coding sequence is TGCGCCAGCAGCCTCATTGACGGGGGAACCTACGAGCAGTACTTC. The chain combines TRBV5-1 with TRBJ2-7; TRBD2 might be the D (6 bases). Germline V gene lookup returns CDR1 SGHRS and CDR2 YFSETQ. The CDR3 contains 15 residues. Trimming cost V 4 bases and J 2 bases, with 16 bases left between them.